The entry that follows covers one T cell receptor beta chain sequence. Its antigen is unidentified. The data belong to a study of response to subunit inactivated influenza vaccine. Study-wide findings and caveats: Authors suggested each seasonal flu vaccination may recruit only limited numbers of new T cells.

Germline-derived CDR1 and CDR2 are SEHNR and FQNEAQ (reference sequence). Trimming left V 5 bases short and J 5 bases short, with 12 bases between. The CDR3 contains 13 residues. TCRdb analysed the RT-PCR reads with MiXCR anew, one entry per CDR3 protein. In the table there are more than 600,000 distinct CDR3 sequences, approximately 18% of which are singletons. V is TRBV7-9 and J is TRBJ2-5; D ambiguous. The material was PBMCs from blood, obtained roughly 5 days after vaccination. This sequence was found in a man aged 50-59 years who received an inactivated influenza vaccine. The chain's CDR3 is CASSLPPTETQYF. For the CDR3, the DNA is TGTGCCAGCAGCCTCCCCCCAACTGAGACCCAGTACTTC.